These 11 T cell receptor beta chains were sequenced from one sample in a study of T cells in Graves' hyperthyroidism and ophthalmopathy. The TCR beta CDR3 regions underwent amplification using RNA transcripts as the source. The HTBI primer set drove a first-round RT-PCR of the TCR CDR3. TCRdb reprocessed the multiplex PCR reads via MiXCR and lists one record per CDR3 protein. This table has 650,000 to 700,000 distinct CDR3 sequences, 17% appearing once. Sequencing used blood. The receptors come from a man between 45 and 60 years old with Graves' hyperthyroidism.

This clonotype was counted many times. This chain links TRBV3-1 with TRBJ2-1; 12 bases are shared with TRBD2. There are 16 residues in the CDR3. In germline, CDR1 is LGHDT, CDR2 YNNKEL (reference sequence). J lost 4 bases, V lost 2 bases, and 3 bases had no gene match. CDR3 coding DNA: TGTGCCAGCAGCCAATCCGGACTAGCGGGGTACAATGAGCAGTTCTTC. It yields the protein CASSQSGLAGYNEQFF.

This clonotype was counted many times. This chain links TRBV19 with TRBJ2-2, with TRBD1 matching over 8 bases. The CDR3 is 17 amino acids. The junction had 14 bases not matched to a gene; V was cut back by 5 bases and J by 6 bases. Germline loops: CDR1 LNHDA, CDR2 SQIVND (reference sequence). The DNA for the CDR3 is TGTGCCAGTAGTGCTAGAGGAGGACAGGGAAGGGCCGGGGAGCTGTTTTTT. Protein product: CASSARGGQGRAGELFF.

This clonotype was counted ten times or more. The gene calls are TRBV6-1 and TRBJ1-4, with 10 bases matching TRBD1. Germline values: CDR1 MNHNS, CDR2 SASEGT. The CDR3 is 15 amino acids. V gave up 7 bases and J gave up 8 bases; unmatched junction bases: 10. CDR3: CASNRRGQGIEKLFF. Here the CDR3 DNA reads TGTGCCAGCAACCGAAGGGGACAGGGGATAGAAAAACTGTTTTTT.

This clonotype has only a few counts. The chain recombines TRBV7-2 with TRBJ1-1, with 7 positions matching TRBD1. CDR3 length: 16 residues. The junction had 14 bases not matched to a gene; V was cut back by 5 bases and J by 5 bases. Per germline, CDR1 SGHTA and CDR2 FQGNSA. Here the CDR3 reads CASSPWGGGAETEAFF. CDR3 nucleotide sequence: TGTGCCAGCAGCCCTTGGGGAGGGGGCGCCGAGACTGAAGCTTTCTTT.

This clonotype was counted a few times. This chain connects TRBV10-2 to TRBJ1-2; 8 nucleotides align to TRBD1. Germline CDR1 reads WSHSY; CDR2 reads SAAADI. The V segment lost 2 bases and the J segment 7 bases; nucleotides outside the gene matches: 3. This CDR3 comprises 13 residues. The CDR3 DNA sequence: TGCGCCAGCAGTGAGGCAGGGGGCGTTGGCTACACCTTC. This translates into CASSEAGGVGYTF.

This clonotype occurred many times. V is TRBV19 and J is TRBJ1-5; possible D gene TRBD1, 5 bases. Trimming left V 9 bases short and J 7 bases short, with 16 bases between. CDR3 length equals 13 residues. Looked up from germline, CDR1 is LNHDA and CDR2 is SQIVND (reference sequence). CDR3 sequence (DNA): TGTGCCAGCAGTCAGGGTCTAGGGCAGCCCCAGCATTTT. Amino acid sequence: CASSQGLGQPQHF.

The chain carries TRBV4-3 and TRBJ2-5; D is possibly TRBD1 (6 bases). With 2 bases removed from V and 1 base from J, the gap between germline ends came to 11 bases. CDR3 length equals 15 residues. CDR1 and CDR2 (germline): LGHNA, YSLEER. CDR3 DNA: TGCGCCAGCAGCCAATCCCCAGGGGCCCAAGAGACCCAGTACTTC. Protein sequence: CASSQSPGAQETQYF.

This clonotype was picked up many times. This chain's CDR3 is CAWSVGGRETQYF. In DNA form, the CDR3 reads TGTGCCTGGAGTGTAGGGGGACGGGAGACCCAGTACTTC. The chain uses TRBV30 and TRBJ2-5; tentatively, D is TRBD1 (6 bases). Trimming cost V 0 bases and J 5 bases, with 10 bases left between them. From germline, CDR1 is GTSNPN and CDR2 SVGIG (reference sequence). CDR3 length equals 13 residues.

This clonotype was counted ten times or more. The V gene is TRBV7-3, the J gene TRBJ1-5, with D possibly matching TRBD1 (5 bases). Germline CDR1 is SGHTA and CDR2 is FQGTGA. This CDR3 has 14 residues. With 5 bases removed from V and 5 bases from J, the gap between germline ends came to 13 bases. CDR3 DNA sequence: TGTGCCAGCAGCCGATGGACACTGGATCAGCCCCAGCATTTT. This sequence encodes CASSRWTLDQPQHF. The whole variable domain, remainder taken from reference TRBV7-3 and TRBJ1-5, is GAGVSQTPSNKVTEKGKYVELRCDPISGHTALYWYRQSLGQGPEFLIYFQGTGAADDSGLPNDRFFAVRPEGSVSTLKIQRTERGDSAVYLCASSRWTLDQPQHFGDGTRLSIL.

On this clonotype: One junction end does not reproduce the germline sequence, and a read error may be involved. This CDR3 is CASSSRTSVETGEMFF. DNA of the CDR3: TGTGCCAGCAGCTCAAGGACTAGCGTCGAAACCGGGGAGATGTTTTTT. The V call is TRBV7-2, the J call TRBJ2-2, with 9 bases lining up with TRBD2. The germline V gene encodes CDR1 SGHTA and CDR2 FQGNSA. The length of the CDR3 is 16 residues.

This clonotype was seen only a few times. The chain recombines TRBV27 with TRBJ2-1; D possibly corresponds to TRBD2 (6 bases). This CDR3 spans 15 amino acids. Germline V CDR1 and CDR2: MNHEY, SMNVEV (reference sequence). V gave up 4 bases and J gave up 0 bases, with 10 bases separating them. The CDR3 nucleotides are TGTGCCAGCAGTTGGGGCGGGGCCTCCTACAATGAGCAGTTCTTC. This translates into CASSWGGASYNEQFF.